This T cell receptor (beta chain) was observed in a study of blood T cells in healthy people across ages. Overall study: About one barcoded beta molecule per two T cells was the capture yield of template switching.

Note on this clonotype: Its target is not known.

PCR was performed a second time for roughly 7 to 12 cycles using a sample-barcoded 5' primer and a J-beta primer mix. From the 5' RACE reads, TCRdb called clonotypes with MiXCR, one entry per CDR3 protein. Here the sample spans roughly 860,000 distinct CDR3 sequences, approximately 65% being singletons. The CDR3 covers 13 residues. Trimming left V 2 bases short and J 7 bases short, with 9 bases between. CDR1 is SNHLY, CDR2 FYNNEI, per germline. General study results and limits: The study found TCR beta diversity correlated strongly with naive T cell percentage.

Sequencing was performed on blood. The receptor was derived from a man aged 25-45 years in good health. The J gene is TRBJ2-1, the V gene TRBV2; no reliable D call. The CDR3 coding sequence is TGTGCCAGCAGTGAATACCGTGTGAATGAGCAGTTCTTC. Translating it yields CASSEYRVNEQFF.